This T cell receptor beta chain was sequenced during a study of T cell changes during pregnancy in multiple sclerosis. The V and J ends lost 6 bases and 2 bases, in that order; junction bases with no gene match: 0. Germline V gene lookup returns CDR1 MNHEY and CDR2 SVGAGI. This CDR3 is built from 13 residues. This table comes from immunoSEQ multiplex PCR, and its TCRdb copy is limited to in-frame clones, with some not included. The sample has 60,000 to 85,000 clones; 75% to 95% are singletons. V and J are TRBV6-5 and TRBJ2-7, with 11 positions matching TRBD1. The receptor's source is a female donor with multiple sclerosis, enrolled in a pregnancy study. This specimen was peripheral blood, taken in the first trimester of pregnancy. This CDR3 is CASRGQGAYEQYF. CDR3 coding DNA: TGTGCCAGCAGGGGACAGGGGGCCTACGAGCAGTACTTC.